This paragraph covers one T cell receptor (beta chain) sequence. Its antigen is undetermined. In germline, CDR1 is SGHAT, CDR2 FQNNGV. The ends were cut back, 1 base at V and 4 bases at J, with 11 bases in the middle. This CDR3 has 14 amino acids. These data come from a study of PD-1 blockade in mismatch repair-deficient tumors. Study-wide context: All were previously treated, progressing patients with about twelve mismatch repair-deficient cancer types.

Study outcomes and limitations: After pembrolizumab, tumor-resident clones rose rapidly, then generally contracted before radiologic responses.

Data came from immunoSEQ multiplex PCR; TCRdb stores just in-frame clones and leaves some out. The sample consists of roughly 120,000 clones, around nine tenths of them appearing once. Mismatch repair deficiency was confirmed in all patients, by PCR or immunohistochemistry. TCRs were sequenced from three patients responding to pembrolizumab. The J gene is TRBJ2-7, the V gene TRBV11-2; the D is unclear. This receptor was obtained from an adult with mismatch repair-deficient cancer. Sequenced material: peripheral blood, taken approximately 72 weeks after starting pembrolizumab. DNA for the CDR3: TGTGCCAGCAGCTTAGCCCTATCGTCGTACGAGCAGTACTTC. It is translated as CASSLALSSYEQYF.